Described below is a single T cell receptor beta chain sequence and its context. Its antigen is currently unknown. V was pared by 0 bases and J by 7 bases, with 12 bases of the junction left unmatched. The CDR3 is 17 residues long. Germline lookup yields CDR1 LNHNV and CDR2 YYDKDF (reference sequence). The record originates from a study of blood T cells in healthy people across ages. Study-wide points: Observed TCR beta diversity showed a strong correlation with the percentage of naive T cells as measured by flow cytometry. Leaving the PBMCs unsorted stopped any conclusive comparison of naive versus antigen-experienced cells.

With a J-beta primer mix and a sample-barcoded 5' primer, a second PCR ran about 6 to 11 cycles. Each of the cDNA molecules was tagged by a template-switch adaptor with 12 random nucleotides. A single record per CDR3 protein comes from TCRdb applying MiXCR to the 5' RACE reads. The table lists fewer than 950,000 distinct CDR3 sequences, 40% to 65% of them singletons. Sequenced: blood. The chain recombines TRBV15 with TRBJ2-7; 10 bases are shared with TRBD1. This clonotype was sampled from an elderly man in good health. Here the CDR3 reads CATSRDSGQGWGDEQYF. Written as DNA, the CDR3 is TGTGCCACCAGCAGAGATTCGGGACAGGGGTGGGGGGATGAGCAGTACTTC.